The TCR beta chain under discussion was sequenced for a study of blood T cell repertoires in COVID-19. Study context: Sites across the United States, Italy and Spain contributed samples from acute and convalescent COVID-19. PBMCs, B-cell-depleted T cells, or T cells provided the cDNA or gDNA that made up the material.

CDR3 length: 13 residues. Per the germline V gene, CDR1 is SQVTM and CDR2 is ANQGSEA. Germline trimming cut 6 bases from V and 0 bases from J; bases unmatched to any gene: 2. TCRdb keeps only in-frame clones here, not all; method: immunoSEQ multiplex PCR. This sample has 350,000 to 450,000 clones; roughly nine tenths occur once, and the top ten carry around 0.94%. This clone was seen only once. People in the exposed group encountered a COVID-19 case within 2 weeks before entering the study. The sample consisted of PBMCs or T cells enriched from blood (not recorded which). The source of this sequence is a woman aged 40-49 years who had been exposed to COVID-19. This chain joins TRBV29-1 and TRBJ1-3, with 7 bases lining up with TRBD1. The CDR3 region has the DNA TGCAGCGTGGGACAGAGCTCTGGAAACACCATATATTTT. This encodes CSVGQSSGNTIYF.